The entry below gives a single TCR beta chain sequence along with its context. There are a few counts of this clone. Its antigen is not yet known. Per-nucleotide qualities are absent, and no much larger clonotype sits a single base away. The entry originates in a study of cytomegalovirus exposure and HLA in healthy donors (TCRdb year 2017). For context, the study as a whole: An earlier analysis of approximately 590 of the donors reported approximately 300 Gb of sequence data and 117 million unique TCR beta sequences from about 180 million T cells. Typing coverage differed by locus: A, B, C, DRB1 and DQB1 were typed in roughly 629-630 donors, DQA1 in about 560, DPA1 in over 600, and DPB1 in just under 490. The study used immunosequencing to profile the T cell repertoires of hundreds of subjects and linked those repertoires to cytomegalovirus serostatus. Because of strong linkage in the cohort, roughly five DR-DQ haplotypes were treated as single units for association and clustering. High-throughput TCR immunosequencing, statistical association of individual TCRs with disease status, and machine learning were combined to predict cytomegalovirus infection status. Of the approximately 400 genotyped donors, roughly 76% were placed in the genetic ancestry cluster associated with self-reported Caucasian donors. Rather than using new phenotypic data, the later analysis identified candidate immune exposures from TCR beta sequences and from how often those sequences occurred across donors. The study aimed to test whether cataloging public T cell receptors could reveal signatures of past pathogen exposure. On average, around 200,000 unique TCR beta nucleotide sequences were sequenced per donor among a few hundred genotyped donors of the cohort, with around 19% of those sequences being non-productive. An early release that covered around 590 HLA-typed donors contained approximately 290 gigabases of sequencing data and tens of millions of unique TCR sequences. In addition to the first cohort of 666 subjects, a separate validation cohort of approximately 130 different subjects was used. HLA typing included class I and class II loci at four-digit resolution. In an earlier analysis of around 540 of the donors, high-throughput TCR beta sequencing was used to judge whether each TCR beta V gene segment behaved as functional or pseudogenic. All discovery cohort repertoires had been generated using a single sequencing platform. A later analysis re-examined previously published TCR beta repertoires from about 700 donors and added high-resolution HLA genotyping to investigate patterns of TCR occurrence. In a later genetic analysis, genome-wide SNP genotypes for about 55% of the roughly 700 donors were used, and that subset was treated as a discovery cohort. Donor age, sex, ethnicity and CMV serostatus were compiled together with the repertoire data.

Trimming costs V 5 bases and J 0 bases, and their ends lie 13 bases apart. In the germline V gene (reference sequence), CDR1 corresponds to LNHDA and CDR2 to SQIVND. The CDR3 starts with the cysteine, ends with the phenylalanine, and has 15 residues. Just the 45-base CDR3 DNA is kept, in frame starting at base 1. Library prep was done by the immunoSEQ multiplex PCR assay. A mixture of 60 forward primers for TCR Vbeta segments and 13 reverse primers for TCR Jbeta segments was used in the multiplex PCR. The CDR3 region of rearranged TCR beta genes was amplified from genomic DNA with a multiplex PCR assay. The amplified TCR beta libraries were sequenced on the Illumina HiSeq System as 87-base-pair reads. In the paper's pipeline: Across the roughly 640 repertoires, a later analysis counted around 80 million unique TCR beta chains, about 10 million of which were shared by at least two donors. Raw reads were error-corrected and collapsed into unique sequences by a nearest-neighbor algorithm in which closely related sequences were merged to remove PCR and sequencing errors. To assign V, D and J gene segments, CDR3 sequences were aligned to IMGT reference sequences. For a sequence to be retained, a match of at least six nucleotides to both a V gene segment and a J gene segment was required. A rearrangement counted as productive if the CDR3 had no stop codons and remained in frame with V and J, and every other rearrangement counted as non-productive. Following IMGT convention, CDR3 was defined as the stretch from the second conserved V-encoded cysteine up to the conserved J-encoded phenylalanine. The earlier analysis of a few hundred of the donors excluded sequences that lacked an unambiguous match to a single V gene segment. In an earlier analysis of 587 of the donors, a V segment was called functional when productive rearrangements were above 56.7%, and segregating when the standard deviation between donors exceeded 5%. A statistical classification framework was developed to diagnose cytomegalovirus status using the catalog of TCR beta chain sequences. A later analysis assigned V and J genes by comparing TCR nucleotide sequences with IMGT/GENE-DB human TR gene sequences. A later analysis assigned CDR3 sequences and most-parsimonious VDJ recombination scenarios with the TCRdist pipeline. In a later analysis, every TCR beta chain was defined by the combination of its CDR3 amino acid sequence and its V-gene family, and reads without a unique V-gene family were dropped. To address suspected cross-contamination and a sequencing artifact, a later analysis removed 592 highly shared, low-generation-probability nucleotide sequences. In a later analysis, a clonal expansion index was calculated for each public chain from normalized within-repertoire ranks of inferred template counts. In a later analysis, generation probabilities were computed with a VDJ recombination model fitted to out-of-frame rearrangements, and the resulting probabilities were checked against IGoR. In a later analysis, TCR-TCR, TCR-HLA and TCR-CMV co-occurrence was scored with hypergeometric tests, and a repertoire-size bias correction was applied to TCR pairs. A later analysis estimated false discovery rates by permuting HLA or CMV assignments 20 times. A later analysis grouped co-occurring TCRs with DBSCAN, adding TCRdist sequence similarity when clustering within HLA-allele-positive subsets. Co-occurrence clustering excluded repertoires with fewer than 30,000 or more than 120,000 public chains, plus five with anomalous nucleotide sharing. TCRdb's version of the immuneACCESS table is confined to in-frame rearrangements and falls short of the full clone set. An unresolved V gene accounts for under half of the shortfall where checked; the remainder is of unknown origin. V and J calls and clone size are given by that table; D and trimming were obtained from the DNA. The table for this sample lists about 96,000 clones; about four fifths of them were counted only once. Of the sample, around 3.2% is held by the ten largest clones.

In total, approximately 610 healthy bone marrow donors made up the cohort. At the time of sampling, all cohort members were nominally healthy, though unrecorded immune exposures were likely present. The donor tested CMV seropositive, placing the donor among the 289 seropositive members of the cohort. A peripheral blood sample was collected from each donor, and TCR beta sequencing was performed on peripheral blood mononuclear cells. Genomic DNA extraction from the blood cell samples was performed with the Qiagen DNeasy Blood Extraction Kit. General conclusions and limits of the study: Most TCR sequences were seen in very few donors, while some public TCRs were found in many individuals. Linkage disequilibrium might explain the correlated functional status among segregating V segments, but an unknown experimental factor could not be ruled out. An association between a missense DCLRE1C variant and V-gene and J-gene trimming of TCR beta chains was found in a later genetic analysis and replicated in an independent cohort. In this cohort, only TCR beta chains were sequenced, and detectable features were limited by the absence of alpha or paired-chain data. In a later analysis, about 17,000 TCR beta sequences were associated with specific HLA alleles at a false discovery rate of 0.05. A few of the identified cytomegalovirus-associated TCR beta chains were confirmed in vitro to be specific for cytomegalovirus antigens. Compared with equally common non-associated chains, HLA-associated TCR beta chains in a later analysis were more clonally expanded and had lower generation probabilities. In both the original and validation cohorts, the classifier was reported to diagnose cytomegalovirus status with high specificity and sensitivity. The sequencing pipeline was judged likely to have produced a cluster of highly shared sequence variants as a technical artifact. According to a later analysis, parvovirus B19, influenza, CMV and Epstein-Barr virus appeared linked to several top co-occurrence clusters. Compared with the roughly 720-donor mean, donors in an Asian-associated ancestry cluster had fewer N-insertions in productive TCRs, according to a later genetic analysis. Some IMGT-functional V segments, including TRBV6-2 and TRBV6-3, could not be distinguished by the 87-base-pair reads and were therefore excluded. An earlier analysis of several hundred of the donors showed that most TCR beta V segments appeared in productive rearrangements either about 87% or about 30% of the time, which broadly matched IMGT annotations. Because counts were too low, some 17 rarely observed V segments, including chromosome 9 orphons, were excluded from the earlier analysis of some 540 of the donors. HLA typing was unavailable for some donors at each locus, so association tests used only the typed subset. Sequencing depth was assumed to be roughly uniform across donors in the presence/absence analyses, though that assumption may not hold. A further reported finding was that TCR beta sequences accurately predicted the HLA-A and HLA-B alleles for most subjects in the first cohort. A later analysis found that most CMV-associated TCR beta chains appeared HLA-restricted, with HLA associations seemingly driven largely by CMV exposure. The authors suggested that the approach could potentially be generalized to other disease states and immunological phenotypes. Assigning TCR associations to individual alleles was difficult when HLA alleles, especially DR and DQ, strongly co-occurred. The only immune exposure information available for the cohort was CMV serostatus. The study listed 150 to 200 TCR beta chains as associated with cytomegalovirus. According to a later analysis, TCR association rates differed among HLA loci, with DRB1 alleles showing the most associated TCRs and HLA-C alleles showing the fewest.

The TCR was taken from a female donor in good health and CMV-seropositive. The sequencing sample was made of PBMCs. The chain couples TRBV19 to TRBJ1-1, with the D gene call left open. The sequenced DNA: TGTGCCAGTAGTTCCCGCCGCCACTTGAACACTGAAGCTTTCTTT. Translated, it gives CASSSRRHLNTEAFF.